This T cell receptor (beta chain) comes out of a study of regulatory T cells in long-lasting Graves disease. Sequencing libraries for TCR beta were prepared with iRepertoire HTBI primers and Arm-PCR of CDR3 regions. Authors' analysis steps: Samples revealed fewer than 65 TRBV and some 15 TRBJ segments. MiXCR, run by TCRdb on the multiplex PCR reads, gives a single entry per CDR3 protein. It is TCRdb's table, rather than the study itself, that gives the V and J calls and clone size. This sample has under 450,000 distinct CDR3 sequences, with about 17% found just once. Germline-derived CDR1 and CDR2 are KGHSH and LQKENI. This CDR3 has 15 amino acids. Trimming at V came to 2 bases and at J to 1 base, leaving 2 bases not matched to a gene. This clonotype was recorded many times. Time point defined: newly diagnosed GD, antithyroid drugs for less than 3 months. After RNA was extracted from PBMCs, the TCR library was made from it. A roughly 8.6-milliliter sample of peripheral blood was drawn into EDTA tubes.

These same records also appear under a second study, on T cells in Graves' hyperthyroidism and ophthalmopathy.

The sequenced sample was peripheral blood mononuclear cells (PBMCs), obtained at new diagnosis, from a patient treated with antithyroid drugs. The V call is TRBV18, the J call TRBJ1-5; 7 bases are a match to TRBD1. This clonotype originated in a woman between 18 and 29 years old with Graves disease. In DNA, the CDR3 is TGTGCCAGCTCACCAGCAGGGGGAAGCAATCAGCCCCAGCATTTT. Protein product: CASSPAGGSNQPQHF.